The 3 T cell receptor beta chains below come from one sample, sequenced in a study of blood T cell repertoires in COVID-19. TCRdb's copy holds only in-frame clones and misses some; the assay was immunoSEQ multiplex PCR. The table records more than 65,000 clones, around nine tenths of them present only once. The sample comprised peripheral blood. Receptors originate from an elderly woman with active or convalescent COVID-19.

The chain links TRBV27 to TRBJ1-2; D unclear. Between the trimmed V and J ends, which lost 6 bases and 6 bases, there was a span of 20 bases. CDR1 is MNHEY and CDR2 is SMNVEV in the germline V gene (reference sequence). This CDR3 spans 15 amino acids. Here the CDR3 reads CASSPLAGGNHGYTF. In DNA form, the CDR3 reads TGTGCCAGCAGCCCCCTGGCTGGAGGGAACCATGGCTACACCTTC.

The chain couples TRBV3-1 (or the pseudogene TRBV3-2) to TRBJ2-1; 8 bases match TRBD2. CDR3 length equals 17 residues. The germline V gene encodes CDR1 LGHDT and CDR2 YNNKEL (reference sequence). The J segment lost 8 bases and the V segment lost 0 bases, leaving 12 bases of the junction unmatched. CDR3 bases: TGTGCCAGCAGCCAAGATCTCCGATGGAGCGGGAGCTATGAGCAGTTCTTC. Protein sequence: CASSQDLRWSGSYEQFF.

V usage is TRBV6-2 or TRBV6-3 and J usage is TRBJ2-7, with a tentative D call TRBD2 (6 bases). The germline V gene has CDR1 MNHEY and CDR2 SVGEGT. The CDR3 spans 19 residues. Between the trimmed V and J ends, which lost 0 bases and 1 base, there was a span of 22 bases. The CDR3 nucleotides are TGTGCCAGCAGTTACTCGAGGAATATCGGCGGCGGGGCGTCCTACGAGCAGTACTTC. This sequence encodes CASSYSRNIGGGASYEQYF.